This TCR beta chain was captured in a study of T-cell reconstitution after alpha-beta-depleted transplantation in children (dated by TCRdb to the mid-2010s). A note on the overall study: Using TCR repertoire profiling, the study followed T-cell immune reconstitution in a quantitative way in children after TCRalphabeta/CD19-depleted allogeneic hematopoietic cell transplantation.

Receptor amplification or capture employed PCR. The sequencer listed for this sample is Illumina HiSeq 2500. TCR libraries were prepared with molecular barcoding, using unique molecular identifiers to normalize TCRbeta repertoire quantification. Using fastp trimming at Q25 and MiXCR clonotype assembly, TCRdb reanalyzed the public sequencing data and kept in-frame beta chains. Rows are combined by CDR3 protein, so each entry shows the most common genes and DNA. Present in this sample are hundreds of thousands of distinct CDR3 sequences, under 15% of which were seen just once. The biggest ten clones account for over 2% of the sample. Study-wide findings and limitations: In some patients, the high TCRbeta diversity seen at day 60 was put down to recipient T cells and intrathymic progenitors that had survived conditioning. The apparently early recovery of alphabetaT-cell counts about two months after transplant reportedly depended on only several hundred rapidly expanded clones that came from non-depleted graft cells. Over subsequent months, a decline in hyperexpanded clone frequencies was noted, and after one year, T-cell counts and TCRbeta diversity were mostly ascribed to newly produced T cells.

The treatment or condition label here, explained by the study, means: allogeneic hematopoietic cell transplantation with graft depleted of TCRalphabeta T cells and CD19 B cells. Transplant recipients were children who received TCRalphabeta/CD19-depleted allogeneic hematopoietic cell grafts. The CDR3 has 18 amino acids, counting the end cysteine and phenylalanine. Left in the record is the CDR3 DNA by itself, 54 bases read in frame from the first base. After removal of 4 bases from V and 6 bases from J, the junction retains 11 bases not matched to a gene. CDR1 and CDR2 (LGHDT, YNNKEL) derive from the germline V gene (reference sequence). Comment on this clonotype: This receptor's antigen is unknown. No base quality information exists; no much larger clone differs at one position.

The chain is assembled from TRBV3-1 and TRBJ2-2, and 13 junctional nucleotides match TRBD2. Source: PBMCs, mostly from graft donor cells, taken 360 days after TCRalphabeta/CD19-depleted stem cell transplant. The TCR comes from a male patient younger than 18 who had a stem cell transplant for acute myeloid leukemia, so the T cells may come from the graft donor. The DNA sequence is given as TGTGCCAGCAGCCGCTGGACTAGCGGGAGATTAGTCGCCGGGGAGCTGTTTTTT. This encodes CASSRWTSGRLVAGELFF.